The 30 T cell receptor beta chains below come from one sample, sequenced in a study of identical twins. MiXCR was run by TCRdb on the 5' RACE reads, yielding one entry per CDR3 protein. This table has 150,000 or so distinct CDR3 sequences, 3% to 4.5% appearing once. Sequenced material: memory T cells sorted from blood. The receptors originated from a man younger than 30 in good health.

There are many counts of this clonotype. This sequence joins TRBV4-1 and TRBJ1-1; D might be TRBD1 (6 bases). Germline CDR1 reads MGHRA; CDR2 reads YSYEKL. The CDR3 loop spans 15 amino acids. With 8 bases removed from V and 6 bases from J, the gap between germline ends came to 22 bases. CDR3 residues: CASRGATRGKPEAFF. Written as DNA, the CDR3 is TGCGCCAGCCGGGGGGCAACCAGGGGAAAGCCTGAAGCTTTCTTT.

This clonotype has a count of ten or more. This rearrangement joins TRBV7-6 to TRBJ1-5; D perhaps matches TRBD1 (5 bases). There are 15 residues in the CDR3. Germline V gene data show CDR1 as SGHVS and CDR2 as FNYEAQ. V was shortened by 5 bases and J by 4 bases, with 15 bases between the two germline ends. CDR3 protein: CASSPYPGTNQPQHF. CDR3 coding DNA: TGTGCCAGCAGCCCTTATCCAGGGACTAATCAGCCCCAGCATTTT.

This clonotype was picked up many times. CDR3 DNA: TGTGCCAGCAGCTCCGGGGTGCATCAGCCCCAGCATTTT. Protein product: CASSSGVHQPQHF. The V call is TRBV2, the J call TRBJ1-5; D gene unclear. Trimming stripped 6 bases from V and 5 bases from J, with 11 bases between. CDR1 is SNHLY and CDR2 is FYNNEI in the germline V gene. The CDR3 runs to 13 residues. Full variable domain (outside the CDR3, taken from reference TRBV2 and TRBJ1-5): EPEVTQTPSHQVTQMGQEVILRCVPISNHLYFYWYRQILGQKVEFLVSFYNNEISEKSEIFDDQFSVERPDGSNFTLKIRSTKLEDSAMYFCASSSGVHQPQHFGDGTRLSIL.

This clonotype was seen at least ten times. CDR3 sequence reads: CASSYFPGATNEKLFF. The CDR3 nucleotides read TGTGCCAGCAGCTATTTTCCGGGGGCGACTAATGAAAAACTGTTTTTT. The chain has TRBV7-2 and TRBJ1-4; TRBD1 is a possible D gene (6 bases). V was pared by 4 bases and J by 2 bases, with 14 bases between. In germline, CDR1 is SGHTA, CDR2 FQGNSA. There are 16 residues in the CDR3.

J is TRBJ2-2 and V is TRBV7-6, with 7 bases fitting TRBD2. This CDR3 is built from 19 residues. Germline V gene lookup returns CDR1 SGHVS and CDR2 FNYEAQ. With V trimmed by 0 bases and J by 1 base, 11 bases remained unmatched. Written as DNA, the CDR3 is TGTGCCAGCAGCTTAGCGCGATTTAGGGCTAGCGGGAACACCGGGGAGCTGTTTTTT. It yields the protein CASSLARFRASGNTGELFF.

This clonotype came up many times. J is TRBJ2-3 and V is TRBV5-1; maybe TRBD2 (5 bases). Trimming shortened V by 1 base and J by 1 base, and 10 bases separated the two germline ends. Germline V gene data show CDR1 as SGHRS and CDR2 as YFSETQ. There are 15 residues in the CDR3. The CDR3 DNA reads TGCGCCAGCAGCTTGTGGGGTAGCGGCACAGATACGCAGTATTTT. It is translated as CASSLWGSGTDTQYF.

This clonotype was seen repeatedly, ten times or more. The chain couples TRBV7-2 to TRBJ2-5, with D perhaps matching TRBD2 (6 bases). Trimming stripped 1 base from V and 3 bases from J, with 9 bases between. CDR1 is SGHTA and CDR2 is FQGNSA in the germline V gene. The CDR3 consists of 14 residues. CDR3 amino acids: CASSLVGGKETQYF. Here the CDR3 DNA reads TGTGCCAGCAGCTTAGTGGGCGGGAAAGAGACCCAGTACTTC.

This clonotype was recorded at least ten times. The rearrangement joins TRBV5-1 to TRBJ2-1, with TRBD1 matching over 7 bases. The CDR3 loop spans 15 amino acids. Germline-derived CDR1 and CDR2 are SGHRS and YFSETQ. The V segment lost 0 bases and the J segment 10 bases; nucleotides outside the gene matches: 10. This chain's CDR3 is CASSLERQGSSEQFF. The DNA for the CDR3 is TGCGCCAGCAGCTTGGAGAGACAGGGTTCGAGCGAGCAGTTCTTC.

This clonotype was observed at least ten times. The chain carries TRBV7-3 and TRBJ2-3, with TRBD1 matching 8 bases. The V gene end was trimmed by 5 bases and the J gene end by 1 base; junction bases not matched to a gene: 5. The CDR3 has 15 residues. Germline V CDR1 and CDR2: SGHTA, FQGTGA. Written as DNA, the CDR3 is TGTGCCAGCAGCGAACGACAGGGGCGCACAGATACGCAGTATTTT. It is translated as CASSERQGRTDTQYF. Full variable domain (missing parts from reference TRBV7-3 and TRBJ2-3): GAGVSQTPSNKVTEKGKYVELRCDPISGHTALYWYRQSLGQGPEFLIYFQGTGAADDSGLPNDRFFAVRPEGSVSTLKIQRTERGDSAVYLCASSERQGRTDTQYFGPGTRLTVL.

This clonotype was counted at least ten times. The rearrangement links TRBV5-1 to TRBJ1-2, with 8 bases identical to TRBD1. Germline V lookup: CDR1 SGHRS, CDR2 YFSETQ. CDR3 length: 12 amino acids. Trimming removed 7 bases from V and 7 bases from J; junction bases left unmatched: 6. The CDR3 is CASQGARGGYTF. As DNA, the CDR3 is TGCGCCAGCCAGGGGGCGCGAGGTGGCTACACCTTC. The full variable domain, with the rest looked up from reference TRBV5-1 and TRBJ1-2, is KAGVTQTPRYLIKTRGQQVTLSCSPISGHRSVSWYQQTPGQGLQFLFEYFSETQRNKGNFPGRFSGRQFSNSRSEMNVSTLELGDSALYLCASQGARGGYTFGSGTRLTVV.

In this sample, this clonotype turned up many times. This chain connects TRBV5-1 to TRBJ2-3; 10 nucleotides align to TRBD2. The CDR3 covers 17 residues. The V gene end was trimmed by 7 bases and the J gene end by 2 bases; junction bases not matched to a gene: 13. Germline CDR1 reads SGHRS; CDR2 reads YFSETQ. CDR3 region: CASSKEASGSHTDTQYF. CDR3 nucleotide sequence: TGCGCCAGCTCAAAAGAGGCTAGCGGGAGTCACACAGATACGCAGTATTTT.

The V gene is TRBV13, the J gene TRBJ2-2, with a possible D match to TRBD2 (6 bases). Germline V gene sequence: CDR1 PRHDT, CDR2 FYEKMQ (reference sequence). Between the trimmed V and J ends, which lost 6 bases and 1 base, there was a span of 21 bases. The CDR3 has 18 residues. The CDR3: CASSSIKGTDVNTGELFF. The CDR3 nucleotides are TGTGCCAGCAGTTCTATAAAAGGGACTGATGTGAACACCGGGGAGCTGTTTTTT. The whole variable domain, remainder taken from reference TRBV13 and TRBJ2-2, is AAGVIQSPRHLIKEKRETATLKCYPIPRHDTVYWYQQGPGQDPQFLISFYEKMQSDKGSIPDRFSAQQFSDYHSELNMSSLELGDSALYFCASSSIKGTDVNTGELFFGEGSRLTVL.

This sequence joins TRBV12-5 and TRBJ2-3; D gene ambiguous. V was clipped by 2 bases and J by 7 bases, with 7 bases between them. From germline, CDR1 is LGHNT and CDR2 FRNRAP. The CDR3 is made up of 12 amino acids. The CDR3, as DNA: TGTGCTAGTGGTTTGTTAGGGAATACGCAGTATTTT. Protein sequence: CASGLLGNTQYF.

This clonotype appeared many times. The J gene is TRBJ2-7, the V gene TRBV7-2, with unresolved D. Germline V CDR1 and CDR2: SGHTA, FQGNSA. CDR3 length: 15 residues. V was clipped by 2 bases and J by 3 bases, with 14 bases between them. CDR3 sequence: CASSLSPDFNYEQYF. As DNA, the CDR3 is TGTGCCAGCAGCTTATCGCCCGACTTCAACTACGAGCAGTACTTC.

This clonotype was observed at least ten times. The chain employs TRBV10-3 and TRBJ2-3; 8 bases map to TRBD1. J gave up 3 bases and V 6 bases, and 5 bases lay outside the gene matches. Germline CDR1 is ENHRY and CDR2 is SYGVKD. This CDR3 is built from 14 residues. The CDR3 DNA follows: TGTGCCATCAGGGACAGGGTAGGAACAGATACGCAGTATTTT. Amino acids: CAIRDRVGTDTQYF.

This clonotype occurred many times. The CDR3 DNA reads as TGCGCCAGCAGCCTCCTTGGGGGTACGGGCACAGATACGCAGTATTTT. Its translation is CASSLLGGTGTDTQYF. The chain links TRBV4-3 to TRBJ2-3; D tentatively reads TRBD1 or TRBD2 (5 bases each). Germline lookup yields CDR1 LGHNA and CDR2 YSLEER. Trimming removed 4 bases at V and 1 base at J, with 15 bases between. CDR3 length equals 16 residues.

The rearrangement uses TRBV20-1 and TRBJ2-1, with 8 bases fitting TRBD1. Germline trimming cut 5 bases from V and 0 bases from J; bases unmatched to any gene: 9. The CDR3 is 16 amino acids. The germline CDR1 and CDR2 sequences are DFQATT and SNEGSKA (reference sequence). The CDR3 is CSAADRAKSSYNEQFF. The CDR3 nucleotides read TGCAGTGCTGCGGACAGGGCAAAGAGCTCCTACAATGAGCAGTTCTTC.

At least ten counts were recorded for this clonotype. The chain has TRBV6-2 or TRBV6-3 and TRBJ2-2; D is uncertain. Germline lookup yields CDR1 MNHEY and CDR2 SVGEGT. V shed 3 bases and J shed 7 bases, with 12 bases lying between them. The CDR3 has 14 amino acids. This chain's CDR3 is CASSYSGPIGELFF. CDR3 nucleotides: TGTGCCAGCAGTTATTCAGGCCCCATCGGGGAGCTGTTTTTT.

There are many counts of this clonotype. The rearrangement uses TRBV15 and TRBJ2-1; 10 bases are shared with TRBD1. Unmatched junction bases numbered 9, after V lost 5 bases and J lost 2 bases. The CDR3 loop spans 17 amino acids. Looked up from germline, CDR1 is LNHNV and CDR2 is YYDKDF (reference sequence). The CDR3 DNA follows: TGTGCCACCAGCCCATCCCCCGGACAGGGGGCCTACAATGAGCAGTTCTTC. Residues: CATSPSPGQGAYNEQFF.

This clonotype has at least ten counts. The CDR3 protein is CSVPDGGETQYF. DNA of the CDR3: TGCAGCGTTCCCGATGGGGGGGAGACCCAGTACTTC. The V call is TRBV29-1, the J call TRBJ2-5; the D gene is possibly TRBD2 (6 bases). The V gene's germline CDR1 is SQVTM and CDR2 ANQGSEA. The CDR3 runs to 12 residues. The V gene lost 5 bases and the J gene lost 5 bases, with 12 bases spanning the gap.

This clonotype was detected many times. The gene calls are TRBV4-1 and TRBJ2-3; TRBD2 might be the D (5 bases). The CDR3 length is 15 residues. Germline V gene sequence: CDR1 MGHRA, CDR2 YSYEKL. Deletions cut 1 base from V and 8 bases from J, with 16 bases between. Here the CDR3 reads CASSQGLVAGGTQYF. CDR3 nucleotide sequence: TGCGCCAGCAGCCAAGGACTGGTGGCCGGAGGTACGCAGTATTTT.

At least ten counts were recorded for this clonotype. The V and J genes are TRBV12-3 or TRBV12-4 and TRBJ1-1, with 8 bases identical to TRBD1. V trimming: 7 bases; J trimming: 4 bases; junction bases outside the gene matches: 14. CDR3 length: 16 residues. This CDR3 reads CASTGGARTGITEAFF. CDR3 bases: TGTGCCAGCACCGGCGGCGCGCGGACAGGGATCACTGAAGCTTTCTTT.

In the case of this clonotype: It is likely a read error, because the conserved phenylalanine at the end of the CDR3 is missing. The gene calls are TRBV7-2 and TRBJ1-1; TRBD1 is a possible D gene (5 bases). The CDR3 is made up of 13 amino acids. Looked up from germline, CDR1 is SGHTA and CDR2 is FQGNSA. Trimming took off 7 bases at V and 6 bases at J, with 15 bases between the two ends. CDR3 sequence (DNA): TGTGCCAGCAACAAATGGGGGGAACCTGAAGCTTTCTAT. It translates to CASNKWGEPEAFY.

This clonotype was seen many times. The CDR3 here is CSALRQGVGVDAQYF. Here the CDR3 DNA reads TGCAGTGCTTTAAGACAGGGCGTTGGAGTTGATGCGCAGTATTTT. The chain combines TRBV20-1 with TRBJ2-3, with 7 bases aligning to TRBD1. This CDR3 contains 15 residues. V was clipped by 5 bases and J by 10 bases; unmatched bases: 18. Germline V gene lookup returns CDR1 DFQATT and CDR2 SNEGSKA (reference sequence).

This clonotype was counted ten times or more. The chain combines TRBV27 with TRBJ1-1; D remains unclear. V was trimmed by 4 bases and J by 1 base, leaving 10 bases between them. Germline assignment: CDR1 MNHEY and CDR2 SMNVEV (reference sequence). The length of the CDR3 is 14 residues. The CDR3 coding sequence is TGTGCCAGCAGTTACGCTACGGGGAACACTGAAGCTTTCTTT. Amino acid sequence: CASSYATGNTEAFF.

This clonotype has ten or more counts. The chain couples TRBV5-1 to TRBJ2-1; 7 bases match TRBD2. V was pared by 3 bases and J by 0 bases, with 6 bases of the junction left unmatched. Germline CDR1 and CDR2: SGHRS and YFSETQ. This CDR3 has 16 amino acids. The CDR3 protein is CASSSEGGSSYNEQFF. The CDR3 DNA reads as TGCGCCAGCAGCTCGGAGGGCGGGAGCTCCTACAATGAGCAGTTCTTC. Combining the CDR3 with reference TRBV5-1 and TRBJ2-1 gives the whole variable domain KAGVTQTPRYLIKTRGQQVTLSCSPISGHRSVSWYQQTPGQGLQFLFEYFSETQRNKGNFPGRFSGRQFSNSRSEMNVSTLELGDSALYLCASSSEGGSSYNEQFFGPGTRLTVL.

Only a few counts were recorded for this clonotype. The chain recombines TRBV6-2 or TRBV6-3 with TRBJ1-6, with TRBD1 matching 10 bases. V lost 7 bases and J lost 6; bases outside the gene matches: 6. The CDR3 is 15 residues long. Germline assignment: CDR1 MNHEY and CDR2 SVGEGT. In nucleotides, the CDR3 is TGTGCCAGCAAATTGGACAGGGGGAGTAATTCACCCCTCCACTTT. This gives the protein CASKLDRGSNSPLHF.

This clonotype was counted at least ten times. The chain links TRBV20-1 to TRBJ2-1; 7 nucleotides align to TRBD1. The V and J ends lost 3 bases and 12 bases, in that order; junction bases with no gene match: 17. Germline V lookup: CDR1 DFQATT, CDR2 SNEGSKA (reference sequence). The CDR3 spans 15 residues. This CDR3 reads CSASLQGRESIGQFF. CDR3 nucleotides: TGCAGTGCTAGTTTACAGGGGAGAGAGTCAATCGGGCAGTTCTTC.

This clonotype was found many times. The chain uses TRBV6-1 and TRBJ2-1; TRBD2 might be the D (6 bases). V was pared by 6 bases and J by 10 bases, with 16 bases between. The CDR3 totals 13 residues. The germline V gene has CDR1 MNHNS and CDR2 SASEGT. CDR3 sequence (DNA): TGTGCCAGCAGGAGGGACTCCTCCGGGGAGCAGTTCTTC. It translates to CASRRDSSGEQFF.

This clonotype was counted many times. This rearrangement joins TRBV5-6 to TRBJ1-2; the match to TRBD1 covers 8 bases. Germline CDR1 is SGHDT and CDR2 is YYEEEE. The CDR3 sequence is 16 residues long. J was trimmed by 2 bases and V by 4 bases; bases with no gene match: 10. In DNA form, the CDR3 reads TGTGCCAGCAGCCCGACAGGGGCCGAGCTAAACTATGGCTACACCTTC. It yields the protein CASSPTGAELNYGYTF.